The clone carrying this T cell receptor beta chain was observed a few times. Its specificity is unknown. At a deep level, the assay was run. Libraries were prepared by immunoSEQ multiplex PCR; TCRdb keeps only in-frame clonotypes and omits some of them. The table shows 1.5 million to 2.5 million clones, with around 96% occurring only once. This entry is derived from a study of shared clonotypes between healthy human individuals. CD45RO-negative, CCR7-positively selected cells formed the naive CD8 fraction, excluding terminally differentiated effector memory CD45RA+ cells. Study results and caveats: Unshared clonotypes carried lower generation probabilities than those common to all four donors.

V was pared by 0 bases and J by 5 bases, with 5 bases of the junction left unmatched. The CDR3 totals 14 residues. Germline CDR1 reads SGHRS; CDR2 reads YFSETQ. V gene TRBV5-1 combines with J gene TRBJ2-7; 7 positions agree with TRBD1. This sequence originates from a man younger than 35 in good health. The sequencing sample was made of naive CD8+ T cells sorted from blood. The CDR3 protein is CASSLDRGFDEQYF. In DNA form, the CDR3 reads TGCGCCAGCAGCTTGGACAGGGGTTTCGACGAGCAGTACTTC.